This T cell receptor (beta chain) was obtained from a study of CD8 T cells in Susac syndrome. The CDR3 extends over 15 amino acids. Germline V lookup: CDR1 SGHRS, CDR2 YFSETQ. V lost 0 bases and J lost 3; bases outside the gene matches: 5. After extraction with the RNeasy kit, about 0.45 to 1 ug of the RNA was reverse transcribed using random hexamers. One entry per CDR3 protein, called by TCRdb with MiXCR from the immunoSEQ multiplex PCR reads. The sample comprises some 150,000 distinct CDR3 sequences, roughly 95% of which are singletons, and 0.075% to 0.1% rests with the top ten. Sequenced input: CD4+ T cells from PBMCs. This chain connects TRBV5-1 to TRBJ1-1; 7 bases fit TRBD1. The clonotype was recovered from a human donor in good health. In DNA, the CDR3 is TGCGCCAGCAGCTTGGAGGCAGGGGGGTACACTGAAGCTTTCTTT. Its translation is CASSLEAGGYTEAFF.